The 22 T cell receptor beta chains below come from one sample, sequenced in a study of T cell repertoires in cytomegalovirus infection. TCRdb re-called the reads through MiXCR, storing one row per CDR3 protein. The table records 100,000 to 150,000 distinct CDR3 sequences, roughly a quarter of them present only once. Antigens of these TCRs are unknown. The sequenced sample consisted of PBMCs, sequenced either directly or after in vitro stimulation (not recorded which). These receptors originate from a human donor in good health (CMV status not recorded). Some clones in this sample may be carry-over from other donors' samples.

This clonotype was seen a few times. This chain links TRBV12-3 or TRBV12-4 with TRBJ2-2; 8 bases are shared with TRBD2. With V trimmed by 6 bases and J by 3 bases, 12 bases remained unmatched. The CDR3 extends over 17 amino acids. CDR3 residues: CASSSPHGRADTGELFF. The CDR3 coding sequence is TGTGCCAGCAGCTCCCCCCACGGGAGGGCCGACACCGGGGAGCTGTTTTTT.

This clonotype was seen a handful of times. V is TRBV20-1 and J is TRBJ2-7; D unclear. Germline CDR1 DFQATT, CDR2 SNEGSKA (reference sequence). Trimming took off 1 base at V and 7 bases at J, with 11 bases between the two ends. This CDR3 has 12 amino acids. CDR3 loop: CSARGSWGEQYF. CDR3 DNA: TGCAGTGCTAGAGGATCATGGGGAGAGCAGTACTTC.

The chain links TRBV11-1 to TRBJ2-7; unclear D gene. The CDR3 has 11 residues. Trimming removed 1 base at V and 6 bases at J, with 4 bases between. Germline-derived CDR1 and CDR2 are SGHAT and FQDESV (reference sequence). The chain's CDR3 is CASSLGSEQYF. DNA for the CDR3: TGTGCCAGCAGCTTAGGATCCGAGCAGTACTTC.

A few counts support this clonotype. The rearrangement uses TRBV7-2 and TRBJ2-3; TRBD2 is a possible D gene (6 bases). CDR3 size: 15 residues. With 5 bases removed from V and 3 bases from J, the gap between germline ends came to 15 bases. The germline V gene encodes CDR1 SGHTA and CDR2 FQGNSA. This CDR3 is CASSPDGGPTDTQYF. In DNA form, the CDR3 reads TGTGCCAGCAGCCCGGACGGAGGGCCAACAGATACGCAGTATTTT.

This clonotype was detected only a few times. The CDR3 here is CASMGGQGAYNEQFF. The CDR3 bases are TGTGCCAGCATGGGGGGACAGGGTGCATACAATGAGCAGTTCTTC. V usage is TRBV7-4 and J usage is TRBJ2-1; 9 bases are shared with TRBD1. The J segment lost 4 bases and the V segment lost 7 bases, leaving 8 bases of the junction unmatched. Germline loops: CDR1 SGHVT, CDR2 SQSDAQ. The CDR3 contains 15 residues. Supplemented by reference TRBV7-4 and TRBJ2-1, the full variable domain reads GAGVSQSPRYKVAKRGRDVALRCDSISGHVTLYWYRQTLGQGSEVLTYSQSDAQRDKSGRPSGRFSAERPERSVSTLKIQRTEQGDSAVYLCASMGGQGAYNEQFFGPGTRLTVL.

This clonotype was picked up a small number of times. The chain combines TRBV6-6 with TRBJ2-3, with 7 bases identical to TRBD2. CDR3 length: 14 residues. Trimming cost V 5 bases and J 3 bases; bases outside gene matches: 5. Germline CDR1 and CDR2: MNHNY and SVGAGI (reference sequence). The CDR3 DNA sequence: TGTGCCAGCAGTACCGGGGGGTCGACAGATACGCAGTATTTT. This codes for CASSTGGSTDTQYF.

J is TRBJ2-7 and V is TRBV12-3 or TRBV12-4, with D hard to call. V was cut by 3 bases and J by 0 bases, with 9 bases left in between. The CDR3 has 14 amino acids. CDR3 protein: CASSFDVSSYEQYF. For the CDR3, the DNA is TGTGCCAGCAGTTTCGACGTTAGCTCCTACGAGCAGTACTTC.

This chain joins TRBV6-2 or TRBV6-3 and TRBJ1-5, with TRBD1 matching 7 bases. This CDR3 has 14 residues. Germline CDR1 MNHEY, CDR2 SVGEGT. The V and J ends lost 6 bases and 5 bases, in that order; junction bases with no gene match: 7. As DNA, the CDR3 is TGTGCCAGCAGCGCCCCGGGACAGTATCAGCCCCAGCATTTT. Its protein is CASSAPGQYQPQHF.

This clonotype was detected only a few times. The V call is TRBV5-4, the J call TRBJ1-6; D not certain. CDR1 is SGHNT, CDR2 YYREEE, per germline (reference sequence). There are 13 residues in the CDR3. The V gene lost 4 bases and the J gene lost 7 bases, with 9 bases spanning the gap. The CDR3 sequence: CASSKETNSPLHF. The CDR3 region has the DNA TGTGCCAGCAGCAAGGAAACGAATTCACCCCTCCACTTT. Variable domain in full (rest from reference TRBV5-4 and TRBJ1-6): ETGVTQSPTHLIKTRGQQVTLRCSSQSGHNTVSWYQQALGQGPQFIFQYYREEENGRGNFPPRFSGLQFPNYSSELNVNALELDDSALYLCASSKETNSPLHFGNGTRLTVT.

V usage is TRBV28 and J usage is TRBJ2-7, with TRBD2 as a possible D gene (5 bases). CDR1 and CDR2 from the germline V gene are MDHEN and SYDVKM. Trimming took 4 bases from V and 3 from J, leaving 13 bases between them. This CDR3 region has 14 residues. The CDR3 here is CASSSEVAGYEQYF. In DNA form, the CDR3 reads TGTGCCAGCAGTTCGGAGGTCGCTGGCTACGAGCAGTACTTC. Filled out from reference TRBV28 and TRBJ2-7, the complete variable domain reads DVKVTQSSRYLVKRTGEKVFLECVQDMDHENMFWYRQDPGLGLRLIYFSYDVKMKEKGDIPEGYSVSREKKERFSLILESASTNQTSMYLCASSSEVAGYEQYFGPGTRLTVT.

This chain uses TRBV28 with TRBJ2-2; D unresolved. V was cut by 5 bases and J by 5 bases, with 9 bases left in between. CDR1 is MDHEN and CDR2 is SYDVKM in the germline V gene. The CDR3 sequence is 13 residues long. The CDR3, as DNA: TGTGCCAGCAGTAATTTGATAACCGGGGAGCTGTTTTTT. Its protein is CASSNLITGELFF.

This clonotype was recorded many times. The chain is built from TRBV6-5 and TRBJ2-7, with a possible D match to TRBD1 (6 bases). This CDR3 spans 13 amino acids. CDR1 is MNHEY and CDR2 is SVGAGI in the germline V gene. Trimming stripped 0 bases from V and 4 bases from J, with 7 bases between. DNA of the CDR3: TGTGCCAGCAGTTACTCCACAGGGTACGAGCAGTACGTC. Its protein product is CASSYSTGYEQYV.

The V and J genes are TRBV7-2 and TRBJ1-2; unclear D gene. The V and J ends lost 5 bases and 10 bases respectively, with 14 bases between them. The V gene's germline CDR1 is SGHTA and CDR2 FQGNSA. The CDR3 consists of 12 residues. CDR3 nucleotide sequence: TGTGCCAGCAGCCCATATCTCGGGGACTACACCTTC. Amino acid sequence: CASSPYLGDYTF.

This clonotype has more than one count but fewer than ten. J is TRBJ2-2 and V is TRBV2, with D perhaps matching TRBD2 (5 bases). Trimming stripped 3 bases from V and 5 bases from J, with 10 bases between. The CDR3 covers 14 residues. CDR1 and CDR2 from the germline V gene are SNHLY and FYNNEI. CDR3 protein: CASSEDSLTGELFF. The CDR3 coding sequence is TGTGCCAGCAGTGAGGACTCCTTAACCGGGGAGCTGTTTTTT.

This clonotype showed up just a few times. The J gene is TRBJ1-1, the V gene TRBV5-1; D uncertain. The V and J ends lost 4 bases and 1 base respectively, with 11 bases between them. This CDR3 region has 14 residues. Per the germline V gene, CDR1 is SGHRS and CDR2 is YFSETQ. CDR3 sequence: CASSKQTANTEAFF. The CDR3 region has the DNA TGCGCCAGCAGCAAACAGACGGCGAACACTGAAGCTTTCTTT.

This clonotype was counted a few times. This chain joins TRBV19 and TRBJ1-1, with D tentatively TRBD1 (5 bases). This CDR3 is 14 amino acids long. Germline V CDR1 and CDR2: LNHDA, SQIVND (reference sequence). Trimming removed 5 bases from V and 4 bases from J, with 14 bases in between. CDR3: CASSRFGTGTEAFF. The CDR3 bases are TGTGCCAGTAGTCGTTTCGGGACCGGCACTGAAGCTTTCTTT. The whole variable domain, filled in from reference TRBV19 and TRBJ1-1, reads DGGITQSPKYLFRKEGQNVTLSCEQNLNHDAMYWYRQDPGQGLRLIYYSQIVNDFQKGDIAEGYSVSREKKESFPLTVTSAQKNPTAFYLCASSRFGTGTEAFFGQGTRLTVV.

The CDR3 spells CASSYSDRNTGELFF. CDR3 nucleotide sequence: TGTGCCAGCAGTTACTCGGACAGGAACACCGGGGAGCTGTTTTTT. The J gene is TRBJ2-2, the V gene TRBV6-8; TRBD1 might be the D (6 bases). Trimming stripped 0 bases from V and 1 base from J, with 6 bases between. The CDR3 runs 15 residues. Germline CDR1 MNHGY, CDR2 SAAAGT.

This clonotype was observed a few times. The chain links TRBV9 to TRBJ2-1; 8 bases agree with TRBD2. CDR1 is SGDLS and CDR2 is YYNGEE in the germline V gene. Germline trimming cut 4 bases from V and 7 bases from J; bases unmatched to any gene: 13. The CDR3 consists of 16 residues. The CDR3 nucleotides read TGTGCCAGCAGCCCGTGGACTAGCCAGTATAATAATGAGCAGTTCTTC. Its translation: CASSPWTSQYNNEQFF. The variable domain in full, completed from reference TRBV9 and TRBJ2-1, reads DSGVTQTPKHLITATGQRVTLRCSPRSGDLSVYWYQQSLDQGLQFLIQYYNGEERAKGNILERFSAQQFPDLHSELNLSSLELGDSALYFCASSPWTSQYNNEQFFGPGTRLTVL.

The chain combines TRBV20-1 with TRBJ2-3; D possibly corresponds to TRBD2 (6 bases). The CDR3 runs 14 residues. Trimming shortened V by 4 bases and J by 2 bases, and 13 bases separated the two germline ends. The germline V gene has CDR1 DFQATT and CDR2 SNEGSKA (reference sequence). In DNA, the CDR3 is TGCAGTGCTAAGTCGGCGGGGTTCACAGATACGCAGTATTTT. It codes for CSAKSAGFTDTQYF.

This chain uses TRBV15 with TRBJ1-4; D not certain. Deletions cut 4 bases from V and 6 bases from J, with 9 bases between. The CDR3 extends over 13 amino acids. The germline V gene encodes CDR1 LNHNV and CDR2 YYDKDF (reference sequence). CDR3 DNA: TGTGCCACCAGCATCCGGGCACATGAAAAACTGTTTTTT. Its translation is CATSIRAHEKLFF. Based on the CDR3 plus reference TRBV15 and TRBJ1-4, the full variable domain is DAMVIQNPRYQVTQFGKPVTLSCSQTLNHNVMYWYQQKSSQAPKLLFHYYDKDFNNEADTPDNFQSRRPNTSFCFLDIRSPGLGDTAMYLCATSIRAHEKLFFGSGTQLSVL.

The V call is TRBV11-2, the J call TRBJ1-3; no clear D. The CDR3 is made up of 15 amino acids. The germline CDR1 and CDR2 sequences are SGHAT and FQNNGV. With 0 bases removed from V and 0 bases from J, the gap between germline ends came to 6 bases. This chain's CDR3 is CASSLDGTSGNTIYF. In DNA form, the CDR3 reads TGTGCCAGCAGCTTAGACGGCACCTCTGGAAACACCATATATTTT.

This clonotype was counted a few times. The chain has TRBV7-6 and TRBJ2-3; 7 nucleotides line up with TRBD2. CDR1 is SGHVS, CDR2 FNYEAQ, per germline. This CDR3 spans 16 amino acids. V lost 2 bases and J lost 0; bases outside the gene matches: 5. CDR3 in DNA: TGTGCCAGCAGCTTAAGGACTAGTACTAGCACAGATACGCAGTATTTT. Encoded protein: CASSLRTSTSTDTQYF.